Listed below are T cell receptor beta chains from one sample, sequenced in a study of T cell repertoires in cytomegalovirus infection. Their specific antigens are unknown. TCRdb used MiXCR to reprocess the reads, holding one entry per CDR3 protein. The table records fewer than 350,000 distinct CDR3 sequences, 25% to 30% of them present only once. The source material was cultured PBMCs, sampled from culture after CMV antigen stimulation. All receptors derive from a human donor in good health (CMV status not recorded). Some clones in this sample may be carry-over from other donors' samples. The CDR3 runs from the conserved cysteine through the conserved F or W. The D gene is left open where the match is weak. Size values are once, few and many counts, or a class for expanded clones, and some rows have none.

clone_size,v_call,j_call,d_call,cdr3_nt,cdr3_aa
NA,TRBV7-8,TRBJ2-7,NA,TGTGCCAGCAGCAGGGACCCCATCTTGCAAATCTACGAGCAGTACTTC,CASSRDPILQIYEQYF
NA,TRBV29-1,TRBJ1-6,TRBD1,TGCAGCGTAGCGCTTGGGACAGATAATTCACCCCTCCACTTT,CSVALGTDNSPLHF
few,TRBV12-3/TRBV12-4,TRBJ2-5,TRBD1,TGTGCCAGCAGTCCCCCCTTCTGGACAGGGGGGGCGGAGACCCAGTACTTC,CASSPPFWTGGAETQYF
few,TRBV10-3,TRBJ1-5,NA,TGTGCCATCAGCGAAAGCGGGGGCAATCAGCCCCAGCATTTT,CAISESGGNQPQHF
NA,TRBV30,TRBJ1-1,NA,TGTGCCTGGAGTGGATCCGGGAACACTGAAGCTTTCTTT,CAWSGSGNTEAFF
NA,TRBV18,TRBJ1-6,NA,TGTGCCAGCTCACCGGCCAGGGTTGATTCACCCCTCCACTTT,CASSPARVDSPLHF
NA,TRBV7-9,TRBJ2-5,NA,TGTGCCAGCAGTTTCATCGAGATGGAGACCCAGTACTTC,CASSFIEMETQYF
NA,TRBV7-3,TRBJ1-2,TRBD1,TGTGCCAGCAGCCCGACAGGGGCGACGTTTGGCTACACCTTC,CASSPTGATFGYTF
once,TRBV20-1,TRBJ1-5,TRBD1,TGCAGTGCTAACCCCTTAGTTGGGACAGCTTATAGCAATCAGCCCCAGCATTTT,CSANPLVGTAYSNQPQHF
NA,TRBV4-1,TRBJ2-3,NA,TGCGCCAGCAGCCAAGTTTTGGGGGGCACAGATACGCAGTATTTT,CASSQVLGGTDTQYF
few,TRBV7-2,TRBJ2-1,NA,TGTGCCAGCAGCTCTACACACAATGAGCAGTTCTTC,CASSSTHNEQFF
few,TRBV28,TRBJ2-1,TRBD2,TGTGCCAGCAGACTCCCTGAGGCGGGAGCACATGAGCAGTTCTTC,CASRLPEAGAHEQFF
few,TRBV27,TRBJ2-3,NA,TGTGCCAGCACCTCCCCCGAAGCAACAGAGTATTTT,CASTSPEATEYF
NA,TRBV29-1,TRBJ2-1,NA,TGCAGCGTTGTGCGGGGTTCGCAGTTCTTC,CSVVRGSQFF
few,TRBV7-6,TRBJ2-1,TRBD2,TGTGCCAGCAGCTTATCCGGGGGGATGGGTTCCTACAATGAGCAGTTCTTC,CASSLSGGMGSYNEQFF
few,TRBV12-3/TRBV12-4,TRBJ2-4,NA,TGTGCCAGCAGTTTGGAAGGGATACTAGCCAAAAACATTCAGTACTTC,CASSLEGILAKNIQYF
NA,TRBV29-1,TRBJ2-5,NA,TGCAGCGTTGAACGGGACTCGGGGGAGACCCAGTACTTC,CSVERDSGETQYF
many,TRBV9,TRBJ1-2,NA,TGTGCCAGCAGCGGACAGCTAGAGGGCTATGGCTACACCTTC,CASSGQLEGYGYTF
few,TRBV10-3,TRBJ1-5,TRBD1,TGTGCCATCAGTGACCCTGACAGGGGTCCCCAGCATTTT,CAISDPDRGPQHF
NA,TRBV19,TRBJ1-6,NA,TGTGCCAGTAACCTGGGCAGGCCCTCTTCCTCACCCCTCCACTTT,CASNLGRPSSSPLHF
few,TRBV27,TRBJ2-1,TRBD2,TGTGCCAGCAGTCTCGGACTAGCGGGCAGGGGGAATGAGCAGTTCTTC,CASSLGLAGRGNEQFF
many,TRBV7-6,TRBJ2-1,TRBD2,TGTGCCAGCAGCTTAGAGCTGCTACTAGCGGGAGGGGGGAATGAGCAGTTCTTC,CASSLELLLAGGGNEQFF
few,TRBV18,TRBJ1-1,NA,TGTGCCAGCTCACCGGGCGGGGGATGGACTGAAGCTTTCTTT,CASSPGGGWTEAFF
few,TRBV10-2,TRBJ2-1,NA,TGCGCCAGCAGTGAGTCGGACAGCCTCAATGAGCAGTTCTTC,CASSESDSLNEQFF
NA,TRBV4-1,TRBJ1-6,NA,TGCGCCAGCAGCCAAGAGCCCACAGGGCTCGGGCCCCTCCACTTT,CASSQEPTGLGPLHF
NA,TRBV10-2,TRBJ1-6,NA,TGCGCCAGCAGTGGTGGGGGGACCTATAATTCACCCCTCCACTTT,CASSGGGTYNSPLHF
NA,TRBV2,TRBJ2-2,NA,TGTGCCAGCAGTGGGGCAATTGGCACCGGGGAGCTGTTTTTT,CASSGAIGTGELFF
many,TRBV10-3,TRBJ2-3,NA,TGTGCCATCAGTGACGAAAAGGGAAGTGATACGCAGTATTTT,CAISDEKGSDTQYF
many,TRBV7-2,TRBJ2-1,TRBD2,TGTGCCAGCATCCCGGGACTAGCGGGAGTTTATGAGCAGTTCTTC,CASIPGLAGVYEQFF
few,TRBV7-4,TRBJ2-3,NA,TGTGCCAGCAGCTTATTCGGGGGAAGCACAGATACGCAGTATTTT,CASSLFGGSTDTQYF
few,TRBV6-5,TRBJ2-5,NA,TGTGCCAGCAGTCCGGGACGTCTCCAAGAGACCCAGTACTTC,CASSPGRLQETQYF
NA,TRBV5-1,TRBJ2-1,NA,TGCGCCAGCAGCTTGGGGTGGCTAGCCACCAATGAGCAGTTCTTC,CASSLGWLATNEQFF
NA,TRBV2,TRBJ1-2,NA,TGTGCCAGCAGCCCAAGTACGACAGCGGATGGCTACACCTTC,CASSPSTTADGYTF
few,TRBV4-2,TRBJ2-3,NA,TGTGCCAGCAGCCAAGAACTGACCCTGCCTAGCACAGATACGCAGTATTTT,CASSQELTLPSTDTQYF
NA,TRBV6-2/TRBV6-3,TRBJ2-1,TRBD2,TGTGCCAGCAGTGATCCGGGACTAGCGGGAGCTAGGGATAATGAGCAGTTCTTC,CASSDPGLAGARDNEQFF
NA,TRBV6-8,TRBJ2-3,NA,TGTGCCAGCAGTGCCCCCGGGGAATTCACAGATACGCAGTATTTT,CASSAPGEFTDTQYF
NA,TRBV7-9,TRBJ2-6,NA,TGTGCCAGCAGCTACCCCCCAGGGAGTGGGGCCAACGTCCTGACTTTC,CASSYPPGSGANVLTF
NA,TRBV6-6,TRBJ1-5,NA,TGTGCCAGCAGTTCAGAACTGGCAGGGGCCCATCAGCCCCAGCATTTT,CASSSELAGAHQPQHF
NA,TRBV20-1,TRBJ1-2,NA,TGCAGTGCTAGGGGAGGGAATACATATGGCTACACCTTC,CSARGGNTYGYTF
many,TRBV7-8,TRBJ2-5,NA,TGTGCCAGCAGCTTAAGTGCGGGAAGAGAGACCCAGTACTTC,CASSLSAGRETQYF
NA,TRBV7-9,TRBJ2-3,NA,TGTGCCAGCAGCTTAGTGGGGGTCCTAGACACAGATACGCAGTATTTT,CASSLVGVLDTDTQYF
few,TRBV7-9,TRBJ1-5,NA,TGTGCCAGCAGCCCCTCTGGAGGAGGGGTGGGTCAGCCCCAGCATTTT,CASSPSGGGVGQPQHF
NA,TRBV25-1,TRBJ2-5,TRBD2,TGTGCCAGCAGTGGGGAGCCTGGACTAGCGGGAGAGACCCAGTACTTC,CASSGEPGLAGETQYF
few,TRBV7-3,TRBJ2-1,NA,TGTGCCAGCAGCTTAAAGGCAGGGGCTACCTACAATGAGCAGTTCTTC,CASSLKAGATYNEQFF
NA,TRBV19,TRBJ2-1,NA,TGTGCCAGTAGTGTTCATAATGAGCAGTTCTTC,CASSVHNEQFF
NA,TRBV4-1,TRBJ1-2,NA,TGCGCCAGCAGCCAAGAGAGAACTCTTGGCTACACCTTC,CASSQERTLGYTF
few,TRBV4-2,TRBJ1-4,TRBD1,TGTGCCAGCAGCCAAGATGACAGGGTGGACGGAAAACTGTTTTTT,CASSQDDRVDGKLFF
NA,TRBV6-6,TRBJ2-7,NA,TGTGCCAGCAGACCGGGAAAGAGCTCCTACGAGCAGTACTTC,CASRPGKSSYEQYF
few,TRBV19,TRBJ2-3,TRBD2,TGTGCCAGCCACGGACTAGCGGGGGGAGGGGATACGCAGTATTTT,CASHGLAGGGDTQYF
NA,TRBV11-1,TRBJ2-5,NA,TGTGCCAGCAGCACGTCGAGCGAGACCCAGTACTTC,CASSTSSETQYF
NA,TRBV5-1,TRBJ1-2,NA,TGCGCCAGCGCCCCGGAGACAGGATCCCTGGGGGGCTACACCTTC,CASAPETGSLGGYTF